This TCR beta chain stems from a study of post-analysis software for immune sequencing data. With respect to this clonotype: Its specificity is not known.

Study-level findings and limits: About 5 TRBV segments were significantly more frequent in patients than in controls. TRBV5-6, TRBV5-1 and TRBV20-1 were among these segments.

This CDR3 region has 19 residues. V lost 0 bases and J lost 2, with 17 bases in between. Germline CDR1 and CDR2: MNHEY and SVGAGI. Prepared TCR beta cDNA libraries contained unique molecular identifiers. Yield was approximately 500,000 cDNA molecules from around 1 to 9.1 million T cells. One entry per CDR3 protein results from TCRdb running MiXCR on the PCR reads. The sample lists about 820,000 distinct CDR3 sequences, about 53% seen once, with approximately 4.5% in the top ten. The chain combines TRBV6-5 with TRBJ2-6; D is possibly TRBD2 (6 bases). Sequencing was performed on blood. The origin of this receptor is a girl between 5 and 17 years old with multiple sclerosis. CDR3: CASSYSGPRLGAGANVLTF. CDR3 DNA sequence: TGTGCCAGCAGTTACTCTGGACCGAGACTAGGGGCTGGGGCCAACGTCCTGACTTTC.